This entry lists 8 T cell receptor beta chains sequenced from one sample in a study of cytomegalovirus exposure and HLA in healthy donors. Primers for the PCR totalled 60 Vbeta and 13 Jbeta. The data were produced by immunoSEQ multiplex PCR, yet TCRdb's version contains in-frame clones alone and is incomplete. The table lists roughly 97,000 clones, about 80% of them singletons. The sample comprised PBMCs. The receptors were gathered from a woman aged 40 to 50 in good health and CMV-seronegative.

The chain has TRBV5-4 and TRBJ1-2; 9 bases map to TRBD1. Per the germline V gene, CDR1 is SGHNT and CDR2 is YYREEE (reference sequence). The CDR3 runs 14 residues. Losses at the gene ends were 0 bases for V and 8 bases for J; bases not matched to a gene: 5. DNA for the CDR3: TGTGCCAGCAGCTTGGGGACAGGGGTTCAGGGCTACACCTTC. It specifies CASSLGTGVQGYTF.

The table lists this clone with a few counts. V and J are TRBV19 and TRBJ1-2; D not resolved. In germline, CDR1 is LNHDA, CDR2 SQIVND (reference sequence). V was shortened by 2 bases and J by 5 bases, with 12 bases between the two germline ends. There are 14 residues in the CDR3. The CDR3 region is CASSIISTEYGYTF. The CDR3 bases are TGTGCCAGTAGTATAATCTCCACAGAGTATGGCTACACCTTC.

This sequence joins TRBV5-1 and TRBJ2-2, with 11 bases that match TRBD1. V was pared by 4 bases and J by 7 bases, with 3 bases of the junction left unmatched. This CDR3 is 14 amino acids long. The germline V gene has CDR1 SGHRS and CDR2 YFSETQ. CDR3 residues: CASSTGQGVGELFF. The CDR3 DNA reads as TGCGCCAGCAGCACGGGACAGGGGGTCGGGGAGCTGTTTTTT.

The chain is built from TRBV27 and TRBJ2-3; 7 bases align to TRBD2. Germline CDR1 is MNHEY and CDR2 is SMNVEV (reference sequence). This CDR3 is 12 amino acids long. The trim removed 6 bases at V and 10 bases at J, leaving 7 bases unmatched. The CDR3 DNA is TGTGCCAGCAGAAGCAGCGGGACGGCGCAGTATTTT. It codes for CASRSSGTAQYF.

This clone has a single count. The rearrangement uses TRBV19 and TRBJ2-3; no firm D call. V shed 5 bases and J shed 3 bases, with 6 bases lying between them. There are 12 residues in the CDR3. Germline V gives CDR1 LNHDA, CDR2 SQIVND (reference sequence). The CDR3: CASSEFTDTQYF. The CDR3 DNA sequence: TGTGCCAGTAGTGAGTTTACAGATACGCAGTATTTT.

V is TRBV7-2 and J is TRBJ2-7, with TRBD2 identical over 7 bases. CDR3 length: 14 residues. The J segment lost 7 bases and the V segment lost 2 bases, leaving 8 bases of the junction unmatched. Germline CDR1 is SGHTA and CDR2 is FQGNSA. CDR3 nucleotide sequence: TGTGCCAGCAGCTTAACCCGCGGGAGCTTAGAGCAGTACTTC. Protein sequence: CASSLTRGSLEQYF.

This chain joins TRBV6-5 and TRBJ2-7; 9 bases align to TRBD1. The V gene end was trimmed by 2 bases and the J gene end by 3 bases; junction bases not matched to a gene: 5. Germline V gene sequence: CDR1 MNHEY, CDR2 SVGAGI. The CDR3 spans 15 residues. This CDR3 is CASSYAGQGLYEQYF. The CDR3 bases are TGTGCCAGCAGTTACGCGGGACAGGGACTCTACGAGCAGTACTTC.

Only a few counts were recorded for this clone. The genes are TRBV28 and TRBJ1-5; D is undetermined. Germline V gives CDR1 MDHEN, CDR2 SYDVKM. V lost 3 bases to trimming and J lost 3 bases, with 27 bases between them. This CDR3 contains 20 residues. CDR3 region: CASSLAVRGRWGRDNQPQHF. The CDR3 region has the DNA TGTGCCAGCAGTTTGGCCGTTCGGGGAAGGTGGGGTCGGGACAATCAGCCCCAGCATTTT. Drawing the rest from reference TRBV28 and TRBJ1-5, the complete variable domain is DVKVTQSSRYLVKRTGEKVFLECVQDMDHENMFWYRQDPGLGLRLIYFSYDVKMKEKGDIPEGYSVSREKKERFSLILESASTNQTSMYLCASSLAVRGRWGRDNQPQHFGDGTRLSIL.